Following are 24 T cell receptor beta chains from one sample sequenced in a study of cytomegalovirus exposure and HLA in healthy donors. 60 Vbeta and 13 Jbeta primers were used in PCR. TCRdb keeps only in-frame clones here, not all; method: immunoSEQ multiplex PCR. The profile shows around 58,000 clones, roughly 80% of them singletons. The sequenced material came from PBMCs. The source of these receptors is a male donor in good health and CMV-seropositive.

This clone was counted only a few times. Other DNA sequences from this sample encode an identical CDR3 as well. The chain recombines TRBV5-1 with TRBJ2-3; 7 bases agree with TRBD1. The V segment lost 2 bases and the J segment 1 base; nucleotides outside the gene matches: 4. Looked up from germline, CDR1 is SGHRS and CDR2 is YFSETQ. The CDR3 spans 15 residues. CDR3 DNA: TGCGCCAGCAGCTTAAGGGGGCGGGGCACAGATACGCAGTATTTT. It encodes CASSLRGRGTDTQYF.

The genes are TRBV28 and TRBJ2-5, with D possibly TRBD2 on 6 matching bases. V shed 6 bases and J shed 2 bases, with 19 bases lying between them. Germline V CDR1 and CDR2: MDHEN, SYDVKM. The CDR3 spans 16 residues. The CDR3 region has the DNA TGTGCCAGCAGCCCGGGTTGGAGGGACCGGCAAGAGACCCAGTACTTC. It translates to CASSPGWRDRQETQYF.

The CDR3 here is CASSFGRGGSTDTQYF. As DNA, the CDR3 is TGCGCCAGCAGCTTCGGTCGGGGGGGGAGCACAGATACGCAGTATTTT. V gene TRBV5-1 combines with J gene TRBJ2-3, with 8 bases identical to TRBD2. This CDR3 comprises 16 residues. V was clipped by 2 bases and J by 0 bases; unmatched bases: 5. Germline V CDR1 and CDR2: SGHRS, YFSETQ.

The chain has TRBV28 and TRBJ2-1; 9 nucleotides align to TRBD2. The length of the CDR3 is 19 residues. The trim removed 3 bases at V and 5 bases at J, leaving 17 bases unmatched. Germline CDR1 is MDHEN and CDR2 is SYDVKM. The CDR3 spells CASSFLLRKPSGEDNEQFF. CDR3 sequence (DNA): TGTGCCAGCAGTTTTCTATTGCGTAAGCCTAGCGGGGAAGACAATGAGCAGTTCTTC.

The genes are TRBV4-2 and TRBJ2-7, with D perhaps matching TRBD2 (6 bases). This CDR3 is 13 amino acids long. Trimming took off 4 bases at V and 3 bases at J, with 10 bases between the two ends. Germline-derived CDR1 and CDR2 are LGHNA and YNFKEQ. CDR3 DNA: TGTGCCAGCAGCCCGGGACTCGGCTACGAGCAGTACTTC. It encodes CASSPGLGYEQYF.

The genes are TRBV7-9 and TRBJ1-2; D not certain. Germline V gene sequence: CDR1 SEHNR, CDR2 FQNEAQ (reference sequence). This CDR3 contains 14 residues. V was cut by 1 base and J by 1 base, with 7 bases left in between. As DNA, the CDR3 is TGTGCCAGCAGCTTAGGAACGGGTAACTATGGCTACACCTTC. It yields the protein CASSLGTGNYGYTF.

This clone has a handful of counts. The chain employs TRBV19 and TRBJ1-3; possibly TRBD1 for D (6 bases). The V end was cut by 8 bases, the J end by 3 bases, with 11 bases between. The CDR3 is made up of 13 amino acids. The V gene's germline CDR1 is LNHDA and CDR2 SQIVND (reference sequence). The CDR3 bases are TGTGCCAGTTCCGGGACACATGGAAACACCATATATTTT. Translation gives CASSGTHGNTIYF.

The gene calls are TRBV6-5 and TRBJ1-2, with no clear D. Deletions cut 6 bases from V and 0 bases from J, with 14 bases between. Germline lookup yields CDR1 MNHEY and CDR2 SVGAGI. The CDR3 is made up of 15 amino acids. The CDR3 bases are TGTGCCAGCAGATTAGGGCGCGGGCCTAACTATGGCTACACCTTC. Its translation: CASRLGRGPNYGYTF.

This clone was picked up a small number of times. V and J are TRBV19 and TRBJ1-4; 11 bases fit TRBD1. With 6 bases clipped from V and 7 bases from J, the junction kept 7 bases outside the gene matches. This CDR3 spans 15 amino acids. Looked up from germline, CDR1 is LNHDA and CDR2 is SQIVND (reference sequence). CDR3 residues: CASRPPGTGGEKLFF. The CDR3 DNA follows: TGTGCCAGTAGACCCCCCGGGACAGGGGGTGAAAAACTGTTTTTT.

The CDR3 sequence is CAWSVSSVGQGPYGYTF. CDR3 DNA sequence: TGTGCCTGGAGTGTATCTAGCGTGGGTCAGGGACCCTATGGCTACACCTTC. This chain links TRBV30 with TRBJ1-2; D is perhaps TRBD1 (5 bases). Germline V gives CDR1 GTSNPN, CDR2 SVGIG (reference sequence). This CDR3 has 17 residues. The V end was cut by 0 bases, the J end by 4 bases, with 21 bases between.

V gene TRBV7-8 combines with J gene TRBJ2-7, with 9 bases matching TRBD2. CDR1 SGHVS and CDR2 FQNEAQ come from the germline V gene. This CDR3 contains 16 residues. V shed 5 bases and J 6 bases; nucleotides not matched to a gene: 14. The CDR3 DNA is TGTGCCAGCAGCCCCCCTCTGCGGCTAGCGGGGTTCGAGCAGTACTTC. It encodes CASSPPLRLAGFEQYF.

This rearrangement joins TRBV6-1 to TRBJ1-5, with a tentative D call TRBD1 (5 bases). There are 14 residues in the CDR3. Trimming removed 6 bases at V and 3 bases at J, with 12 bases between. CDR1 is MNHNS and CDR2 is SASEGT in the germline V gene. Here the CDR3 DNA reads TGTGCCAGCAGGTATGCACAGGACAATCAGCCCCAGCATTTT. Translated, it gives CASRYAQDNQPQHF.

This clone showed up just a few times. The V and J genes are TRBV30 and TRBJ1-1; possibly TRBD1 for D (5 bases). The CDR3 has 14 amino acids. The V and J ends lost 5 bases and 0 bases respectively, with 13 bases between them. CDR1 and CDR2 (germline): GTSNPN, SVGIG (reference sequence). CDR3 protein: CAWLTGTLNTEAFF. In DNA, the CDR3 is TGTGCCTGGCTGACGGGGACTCTGAACACTGAAGCTTTCTTT.

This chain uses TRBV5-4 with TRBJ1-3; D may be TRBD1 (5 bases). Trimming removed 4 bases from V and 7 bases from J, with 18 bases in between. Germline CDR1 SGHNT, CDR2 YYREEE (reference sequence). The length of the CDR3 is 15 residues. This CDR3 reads CASSPVGGTGNTIYF. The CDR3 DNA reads TGTGCCAGCAGCCCGGTGGGGGGGACCGGGAACACCATATATTTT.

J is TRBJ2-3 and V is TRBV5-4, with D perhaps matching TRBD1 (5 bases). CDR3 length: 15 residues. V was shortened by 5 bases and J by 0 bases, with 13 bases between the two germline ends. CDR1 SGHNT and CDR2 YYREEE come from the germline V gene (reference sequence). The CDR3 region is CASSMDMISTDTQYF. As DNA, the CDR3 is TGTGCCAGCAGTATGGACATGATTAGCACAGATACGCAGTATTTT.

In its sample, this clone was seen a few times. CDR3 in DNA: TGTGCCAGCAGCCAAGGGACAGGGCCAAGCAATCAGCCCCAGCATTTT. Residues: CASSQGTGPSNQPQHF. This chain joins TRBV4-2 and TRBJ1-5, with 8 bases matching TRBD1. Trimming cost V 1 base and J 1 base; bases outside gene matches: 3. Germline-derived CDR1 and CDR2 are LGHNA and YNFKEQ. The CDR3 loop spans 16 amino acids.

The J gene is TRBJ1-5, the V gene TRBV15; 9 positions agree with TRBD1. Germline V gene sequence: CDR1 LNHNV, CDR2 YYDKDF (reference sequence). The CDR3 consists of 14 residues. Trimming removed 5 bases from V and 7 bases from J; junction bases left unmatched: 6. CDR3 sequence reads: CATSEQGARQPQHF. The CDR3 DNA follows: TGTGCCACCAGCGAACAGGGGGCGCGGCAGCCCCAGCATTTT.

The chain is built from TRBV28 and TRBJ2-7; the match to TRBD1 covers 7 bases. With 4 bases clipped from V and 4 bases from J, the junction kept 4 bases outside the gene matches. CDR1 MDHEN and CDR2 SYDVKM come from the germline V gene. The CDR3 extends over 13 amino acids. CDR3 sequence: CASSSGTDYEQYF. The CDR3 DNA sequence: TGTGCCAGCAGTTCCGGGACAGATTACGAGCAGTACTTC.

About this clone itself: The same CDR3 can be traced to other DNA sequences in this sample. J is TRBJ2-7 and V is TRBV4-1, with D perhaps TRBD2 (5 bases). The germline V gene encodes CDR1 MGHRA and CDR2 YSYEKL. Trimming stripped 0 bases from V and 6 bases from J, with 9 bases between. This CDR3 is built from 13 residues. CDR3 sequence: CASSQDQGSEQYF. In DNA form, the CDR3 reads TGCGCCAGCAGCCAAGATCAAGGGAGCGAGCAGTACTTC.

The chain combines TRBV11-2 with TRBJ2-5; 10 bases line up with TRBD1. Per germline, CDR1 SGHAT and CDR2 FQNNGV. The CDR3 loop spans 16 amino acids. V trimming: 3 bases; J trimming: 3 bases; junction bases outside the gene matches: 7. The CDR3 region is CASSFYYGTGEETQYF. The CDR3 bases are TGTGCCAGCAGCTTCTATTACGGGACAGGGGAAGAGACCCAGTACTTC.

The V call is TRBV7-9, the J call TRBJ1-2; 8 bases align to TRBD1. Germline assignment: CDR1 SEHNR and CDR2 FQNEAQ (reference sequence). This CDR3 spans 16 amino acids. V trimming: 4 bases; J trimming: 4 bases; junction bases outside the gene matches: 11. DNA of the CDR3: TGTGCCAGCAGCTCTACCGCGGACAGGGCCACCTATGGCTACACCTTC. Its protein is CASSSTADRATYGYTF.

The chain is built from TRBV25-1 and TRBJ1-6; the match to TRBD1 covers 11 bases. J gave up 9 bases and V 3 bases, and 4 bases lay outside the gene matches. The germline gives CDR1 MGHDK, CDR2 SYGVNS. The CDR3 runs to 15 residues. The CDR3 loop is CASSDWDRGGSPLHF. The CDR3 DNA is TGTGCCAGCAGTGATTGGGACAGGGGGGGTTCACCCCTCCACTTT.

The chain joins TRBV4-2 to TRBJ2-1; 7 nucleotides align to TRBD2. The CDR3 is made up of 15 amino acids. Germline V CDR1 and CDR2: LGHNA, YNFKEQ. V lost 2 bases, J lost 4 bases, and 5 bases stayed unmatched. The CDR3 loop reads CASSQSSGVYNEQFF. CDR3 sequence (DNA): TGTGCCAGCAGCCAATCGAGCGGGGTATACAATGAGCAGTTCTTC.

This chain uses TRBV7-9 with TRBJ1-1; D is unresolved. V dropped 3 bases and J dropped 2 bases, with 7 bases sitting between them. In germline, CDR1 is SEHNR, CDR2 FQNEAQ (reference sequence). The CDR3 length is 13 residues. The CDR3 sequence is CASSFPLNTEAFF. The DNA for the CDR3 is TGTGCCAGCAGCTTCCCACTAAACACTGAAGCTTTCTTT.